This T cell receptor beta chain was sequenced during a study of Graves' ophthalmopathy and Graves' hyperthyroidism. Across the study: Upon initial diagnosis and before any treatment, peripheral blood was collected.

Other autoimmune disease, uncontrolled infection, pregnancy and lactation led to exclusion. Establishment of the diagnosis relied upon clinical symptoms, serum thyroxine, TRAb, thyroid ultrasound and orbital computed tomography. This clonotype was seen repeatedly, ten times or more. Germline and junction disagree at one end, which may indicate a read error. Amplifying from RNA transcripts, the study obtained TCR beta CDR3 regions. The first-round RT-PCR employed HTBI primers together with the Qiagen OneStep RT-PCR kit. A multiplex PCR was then performed as the second round. TCRdb used MiXCR to reprocess the multiplex PCR reads, holding one entry per CDR3 protein. The data contain under 800,000 distinct CDR3 sequences, 22% of them seen just once; the ten biggest clones take up more than 5.5%. Sequenced material: peripheral blood. The sequence came from a woman aged 18-29 years with stable Graves' hyperthyroidism. Some clones in this sample may be carry-over from other donors' samples.

DNA of the CDR3: TGTGCCAGCAGCTCAGCAGGCTCTGGGGTCAACGTCCTGACTTTC. It is translated as CASSSAGSGVNVLTF. This chain joins TRBV5-5 and TRBJ2-6; no clear D gene. Germline values: CDR1 SGHKS, CDR2 YYEKEE (reference sequence). The CDR3 consists of 15 residues. The full variable domain, completed using reference TRBV5-5 and TRBJ2-6, is DAGVTQSPTHLIKTRGQQVTLRCSPISGHKSVSWYQQVLGQGPQFIFQYYEKEERGRGNFPDRFSARQFPNYSSELNVNALLLGDSALYLCASSSAGSGVNVLTFGAGSRLTVL.